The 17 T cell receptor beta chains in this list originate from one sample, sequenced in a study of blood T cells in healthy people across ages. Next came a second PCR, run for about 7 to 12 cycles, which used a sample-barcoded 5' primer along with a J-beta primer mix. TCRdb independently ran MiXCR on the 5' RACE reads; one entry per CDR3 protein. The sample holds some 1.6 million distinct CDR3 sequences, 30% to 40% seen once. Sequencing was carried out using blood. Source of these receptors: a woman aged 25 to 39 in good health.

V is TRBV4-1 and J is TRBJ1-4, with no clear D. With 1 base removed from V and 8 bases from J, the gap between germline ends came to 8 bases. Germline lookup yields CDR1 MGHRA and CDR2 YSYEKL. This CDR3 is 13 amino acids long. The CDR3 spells CASSQVVYEKLFF. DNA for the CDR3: TGCGCCAGCAGCCAAGTAGTCTACGAAAAACTGTTTTTT.

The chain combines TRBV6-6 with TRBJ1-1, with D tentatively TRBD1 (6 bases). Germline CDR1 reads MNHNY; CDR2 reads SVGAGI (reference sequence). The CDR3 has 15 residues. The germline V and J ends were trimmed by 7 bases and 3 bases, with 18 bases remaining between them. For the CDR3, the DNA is TGTGCCAGCATCCGAGGAGGGGGGCCGGACACTGAAGCTTTCTTT. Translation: CASIRGGGPDTEAFF.

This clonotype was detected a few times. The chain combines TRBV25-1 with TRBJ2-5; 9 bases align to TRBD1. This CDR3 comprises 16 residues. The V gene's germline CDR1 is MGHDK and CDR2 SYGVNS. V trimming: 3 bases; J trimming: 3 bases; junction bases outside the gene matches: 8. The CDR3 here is CASSEAGTGMEETQYF. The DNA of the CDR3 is TGTGCCAGCAGTGAGGCCGGGACAGGGATGGAAGAGACCCAGTACTTC.

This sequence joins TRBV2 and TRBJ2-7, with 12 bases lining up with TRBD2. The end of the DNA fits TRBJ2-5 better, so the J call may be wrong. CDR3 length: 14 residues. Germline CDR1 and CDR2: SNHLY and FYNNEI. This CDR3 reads CAGKTSGGSETQYF. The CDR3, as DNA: TGTGCCGGGAAGACTAGCGGGGGCTCAGAGACCCAGTACTTC.

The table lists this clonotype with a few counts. The CDR3 DNA reads as TGTGCCAGCAGCTTAGGGTCCGGACAGGGGATACGAAGCGAGCAGTACTTC. Protein product: CASSLGSGQGIRSEQYF. The chain joins TRBV7-6 to TRBJ2-7, with 9 bases that match TRBD1. This CDR3 spans 17 amino acids. Trimming at V came to 1 base and at J to 6 bases, leaving 13 bases not matched to a gene. The germline gives CDR1 SGHVS, CDR2 FNYEAQ.

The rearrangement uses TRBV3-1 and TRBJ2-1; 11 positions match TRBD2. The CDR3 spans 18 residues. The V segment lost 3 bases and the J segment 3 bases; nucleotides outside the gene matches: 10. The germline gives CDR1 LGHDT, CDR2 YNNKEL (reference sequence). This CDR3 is CASSHQRLAGGYYNEQFF. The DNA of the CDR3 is TGTGCCAGCAGCCACCAAAGGCTAGCGGGGGGATACTACAATGAGCAGTTCTTC.

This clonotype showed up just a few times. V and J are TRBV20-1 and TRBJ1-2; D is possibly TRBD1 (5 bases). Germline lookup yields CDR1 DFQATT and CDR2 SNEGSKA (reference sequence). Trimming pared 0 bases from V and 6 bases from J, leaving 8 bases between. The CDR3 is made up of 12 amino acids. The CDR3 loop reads CSARDLGDGYTF. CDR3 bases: TGCAGTGCTAGAGATCTGGGGGATGGCTACACCTTC.

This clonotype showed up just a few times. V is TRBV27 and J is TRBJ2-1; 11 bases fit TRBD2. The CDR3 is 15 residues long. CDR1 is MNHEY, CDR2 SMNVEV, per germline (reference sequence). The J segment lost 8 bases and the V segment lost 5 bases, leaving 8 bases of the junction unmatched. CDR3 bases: TGTGCCAGCAGTAAACTAGCGGGGGATATCTATGAGCAGTTCTTC. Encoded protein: CASSKLAGDIYEQFF.

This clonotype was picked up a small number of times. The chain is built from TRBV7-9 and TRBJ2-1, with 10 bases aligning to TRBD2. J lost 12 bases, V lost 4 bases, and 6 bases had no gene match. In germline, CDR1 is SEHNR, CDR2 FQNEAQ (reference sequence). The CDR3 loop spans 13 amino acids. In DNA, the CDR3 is TGTGCCAGCAGCTCCGGGACTAGCGAGGTGCAGTTCTTC. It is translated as CASSSGTSEVQFF.

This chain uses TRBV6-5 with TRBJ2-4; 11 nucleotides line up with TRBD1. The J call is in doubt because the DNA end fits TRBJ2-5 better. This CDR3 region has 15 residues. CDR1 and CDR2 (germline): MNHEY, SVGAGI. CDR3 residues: CASRAGTGGGETQYF. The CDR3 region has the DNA TGTGCCAGCAGAGCCGGGACAGGGGGAGGAGAGACCCAGTACTTC.

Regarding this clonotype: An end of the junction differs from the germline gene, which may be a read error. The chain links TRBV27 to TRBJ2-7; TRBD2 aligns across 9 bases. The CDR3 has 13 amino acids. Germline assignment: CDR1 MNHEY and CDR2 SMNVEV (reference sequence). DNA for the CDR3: TGTGCCAGCAGAACCGGGACTAGCCTCGAGCGGTACTTC. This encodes CASRTGTSLERYF.

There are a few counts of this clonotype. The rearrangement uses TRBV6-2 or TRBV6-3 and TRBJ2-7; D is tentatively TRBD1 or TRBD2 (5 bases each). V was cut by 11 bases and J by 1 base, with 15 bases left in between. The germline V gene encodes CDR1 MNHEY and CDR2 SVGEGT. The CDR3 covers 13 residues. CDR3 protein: CAVRDRGSYEQYF. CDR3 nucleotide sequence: TGTGCCGTCCGGGATAGGGGATCCTACGAGCAGTACTTC.

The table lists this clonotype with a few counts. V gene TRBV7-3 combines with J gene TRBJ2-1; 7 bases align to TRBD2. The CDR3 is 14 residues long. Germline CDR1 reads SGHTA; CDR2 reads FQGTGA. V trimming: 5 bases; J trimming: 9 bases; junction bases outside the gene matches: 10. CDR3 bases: TGTGCCAGCAGCCCGGGGGGTCGGAGAAGTGAGCAGTTCTTC. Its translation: CASSPGGRRSEQFF.

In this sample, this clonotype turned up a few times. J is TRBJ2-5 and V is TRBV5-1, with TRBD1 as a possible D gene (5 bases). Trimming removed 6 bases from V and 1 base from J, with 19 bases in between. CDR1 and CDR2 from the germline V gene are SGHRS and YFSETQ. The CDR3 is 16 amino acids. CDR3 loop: CASTTSGQGTQETQYF. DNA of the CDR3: TGCGCCAGCACCACCTCCGGGCAGGGAACCCAAGAGACCCAGTACTTC.

The CDR3: CASGLYREGTEAFF. The CDR3 nucleotides read TGTGCCAGCGGCTTGTACAGGGAAGGCACTGAAGCTTTCTTT. The chain couples TRBV27 to TRBJ1-1; tentative D call: TRBD1 (6 bases). The CDR3 totals 14 residues. The V end lost 8 bases, the J end lost 4 bases, and 17 bases lay between the germline ends. CDR1 and CDR2 from the germline V gene are MNHEY and SMNVEV (reference sequence).

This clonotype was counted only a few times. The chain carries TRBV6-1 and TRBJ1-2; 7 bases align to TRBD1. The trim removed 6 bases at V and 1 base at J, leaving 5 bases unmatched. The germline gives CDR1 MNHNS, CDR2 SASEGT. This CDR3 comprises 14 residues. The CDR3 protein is CASRLGQNNYGYTF. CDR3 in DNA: TGTGCCAGCAGGCTGGGACAGAATAACTATGGCTACACCTTC.

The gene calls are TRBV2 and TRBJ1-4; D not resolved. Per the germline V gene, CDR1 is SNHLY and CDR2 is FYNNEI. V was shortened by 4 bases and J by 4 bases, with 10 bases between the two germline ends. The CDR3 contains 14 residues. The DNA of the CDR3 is TGTGCCAGCAGTGGAAGGGCCTATAATGAAAAACTGTTTTTT. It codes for CASSGRAYNEKLFF. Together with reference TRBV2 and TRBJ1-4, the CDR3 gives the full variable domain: EPEVTQTPSHQVTQMGQEVILRCVPISNHLYFYWYRQILGQKVEFLVSFYNNEISEKSEIFDDQFSVERPDGSNFTLKIRSTKLEDSAMYFCASSGRAYNEKLFFGSGTQLSVL.